The entry below describes one T cell receptor (beta chain). What it binds is unknown. The source of the sample is a study of monozygotic twins with inflammatory bowel disease. Study results and caveats: Patients received differing immunosuppressive treatments, which may have added variability to their repertoires.

The authors used approximately 3.5 ug of total RNA per TCR library. TCRdb reprocessed the 5' RACE reads, with one entry per CDR3 protein and no DNA. The table for this sample gives around 190,000 distinct CDR3 sequences. Looked up from germline, CDR1 is SEHNR and CDR2 is FQNEAQ (reference sequence). The CDR3 consists of 12 residues. Specimen: blood. The source of this sequence is a human donor with ulcerative colitis or Crohn's disease, or a healthy co-twin of an affected twin (not recorded which). The V and J genes are TRBV7-9 and TRBJ2-1. CDR3 sequence: CASSLVAREQFF.